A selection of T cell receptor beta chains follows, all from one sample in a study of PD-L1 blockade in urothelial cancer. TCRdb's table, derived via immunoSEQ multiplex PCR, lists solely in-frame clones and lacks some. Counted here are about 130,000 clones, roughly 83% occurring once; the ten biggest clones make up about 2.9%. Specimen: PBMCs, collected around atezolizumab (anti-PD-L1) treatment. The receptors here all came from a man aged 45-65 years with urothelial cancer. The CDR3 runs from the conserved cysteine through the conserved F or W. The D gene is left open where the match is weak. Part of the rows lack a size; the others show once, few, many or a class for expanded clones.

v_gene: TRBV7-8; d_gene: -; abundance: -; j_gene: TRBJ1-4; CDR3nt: TGTGCCAGCAGCTTTGACACCAATGAAAAACTGTTTTTT; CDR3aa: CASSFDTNEKLFF
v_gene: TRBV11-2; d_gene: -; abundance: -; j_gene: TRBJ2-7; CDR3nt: TGTGCCAGCAGCCCAACATCCCTCGAAAAATACTTC; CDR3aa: CASSPTSLEKYF
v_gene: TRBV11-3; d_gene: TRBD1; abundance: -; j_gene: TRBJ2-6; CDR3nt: TGTGCCAGCAGCCCAGGGACAGGCGCCTCTGGGGCCAACGTCCTGACTTTC; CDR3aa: CASSPGTGASGANVLTF
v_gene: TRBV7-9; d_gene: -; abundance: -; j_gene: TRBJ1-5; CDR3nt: TGTGCCAGCAGCGAATACAGTGATCAGCCCCAGCATTTT; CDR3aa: CASSEYSDQPQHF
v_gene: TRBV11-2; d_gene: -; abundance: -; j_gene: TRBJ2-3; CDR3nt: TGTGCCAGCAGCCCAGCAGATACGCAGTATTTT; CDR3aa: CASSPADTQYF
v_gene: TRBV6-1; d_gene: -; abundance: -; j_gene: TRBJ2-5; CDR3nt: TGTGCAGCGGTGAGACAGGTCGGTCAAGAGACCCAGTACTTC; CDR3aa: CAAVRQVGQETQYF
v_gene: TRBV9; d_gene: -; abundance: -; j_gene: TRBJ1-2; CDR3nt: TGTGCCAGCAGCGCCCAGGGTCGGTTAGACGGCTACACCTTC; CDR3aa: CASSAQGRLDGYTF
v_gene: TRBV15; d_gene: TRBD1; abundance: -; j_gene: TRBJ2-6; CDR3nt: TGTGCCACCTACCGGGACAGGGGGCTTGGGGCCAACGTCCTGACTTTC; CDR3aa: CATYRDRGLGANVLTF
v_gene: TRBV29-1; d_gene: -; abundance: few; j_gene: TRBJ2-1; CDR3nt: TGCAGCGTTGATCGACAGACGTACAATGAGCAGTTCTTC; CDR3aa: CSVDRQTYNEQFF
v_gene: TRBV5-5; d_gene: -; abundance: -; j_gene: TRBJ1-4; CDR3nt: TGTGCCAGCAGCTTGGCACCAGGGTCCGGCGCAGCTAATGAAAAACTGTTTTTT; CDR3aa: CASSLAPGSGAANEKLFF
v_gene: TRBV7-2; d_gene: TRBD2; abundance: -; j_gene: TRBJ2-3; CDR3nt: TGTGCCAGCAGCTTAGAGGGGCGGGAGCGGAGCGCAGATACGCAGTATTTT; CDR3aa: CASSLEGRERSADTQYF
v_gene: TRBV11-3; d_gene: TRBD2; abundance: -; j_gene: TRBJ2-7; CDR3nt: TGTGCCAGCAGCTCCCGGGGACTAGCGGGAGGGAGCGAGCAGTACTTC; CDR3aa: CASSSRGLAGGSEQYF
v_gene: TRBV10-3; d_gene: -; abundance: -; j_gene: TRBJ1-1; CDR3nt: TGTGCCATCAGTGCGGGGGTTAACACTGAAGCTTTCTTT; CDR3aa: CAISAGVNTEAFF
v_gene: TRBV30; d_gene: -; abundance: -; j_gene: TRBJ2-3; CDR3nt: TGTGCCTGGAGTAGGCTAGCCAGCACAGATACGCAGTATTTT; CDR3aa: CAWSRLASTDTQYF
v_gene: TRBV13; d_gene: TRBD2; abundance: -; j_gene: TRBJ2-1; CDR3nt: TGTGCCAGCAGCTTAGGGGTAGCGGGAGTACTTGAGCAGTTCTTC; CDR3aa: CASSLGVAGVLEQFF
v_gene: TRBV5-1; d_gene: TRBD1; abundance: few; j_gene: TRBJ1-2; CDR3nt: TGCGCCAGCAGCTTGACGGGAACAGGGGCTGGCTACACCTTC; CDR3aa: CASSLTGTGAGYTF
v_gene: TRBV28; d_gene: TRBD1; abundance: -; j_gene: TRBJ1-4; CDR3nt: TGTGCCAGCAGAAGACAGGGGGCTGGTGAAAAACTGTTTTTT; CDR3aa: CASRRQGAGEKLFF
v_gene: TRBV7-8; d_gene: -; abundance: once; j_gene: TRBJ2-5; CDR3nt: TGTGCCAGCAGCTTCGGTCCAACGGGAGAAGGAGAGACCCAGTACTTC; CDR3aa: CASSFGPTGEGETQYF
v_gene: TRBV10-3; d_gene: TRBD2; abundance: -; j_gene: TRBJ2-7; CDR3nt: TGTGCCATCAGTGAGGGGAGCGGGAGGTTACCGTACGAGCAGTACTTC; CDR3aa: CAISEGSGRLPYEQYF
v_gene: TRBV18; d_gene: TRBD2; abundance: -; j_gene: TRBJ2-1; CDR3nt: TGTGCCAGCTCCCGGACTAGCGTCAACAATGAGCAGTTCTTC; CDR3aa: CASSRTSVNNEQFF
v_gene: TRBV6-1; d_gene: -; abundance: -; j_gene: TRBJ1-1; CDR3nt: TGTGCCAGCAGAGCAACTTCCATGAACACTGAAGCTTTCTTT; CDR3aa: CASRATSMNTEAFF
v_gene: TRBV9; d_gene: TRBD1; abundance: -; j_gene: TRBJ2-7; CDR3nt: TGTGCCAGCAGCGTAACAAAGGGGGCTTCCTACGAGCAGTACTTC; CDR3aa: CASSVTKGASYEQYF
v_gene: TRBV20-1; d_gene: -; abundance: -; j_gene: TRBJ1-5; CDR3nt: TGCAGTGCTAGAGATACTAGACGGATGCATTTT; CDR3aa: CSARDTRRMHF
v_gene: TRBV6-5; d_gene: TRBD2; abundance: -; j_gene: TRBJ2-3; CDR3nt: TGTGCCAGCAAAATGACTAGCGGGAACCCAGATACGCAGTATTTT; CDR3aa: CASKMTSGNPDTQYF
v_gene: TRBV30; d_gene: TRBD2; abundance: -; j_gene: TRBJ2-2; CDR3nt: TGTGCCGCCGGAGCGGGACTAGTCGGCGGGGAGCTGTTTTTT; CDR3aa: CAAGAGLVGGELFF
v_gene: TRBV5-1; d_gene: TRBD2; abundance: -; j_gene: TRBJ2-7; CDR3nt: TGCGCCAGCAGCTTGGGGACTAGCGCCTCCTACGAGCAGTACTTC; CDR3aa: CASSLGTSASYEQYF
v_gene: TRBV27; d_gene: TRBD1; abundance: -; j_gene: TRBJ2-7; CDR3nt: TGTGCCAGCAGGGGACAGGGTCGATCCTACGAGCAGTACTTC; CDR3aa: CASRGQGRSYEQYF
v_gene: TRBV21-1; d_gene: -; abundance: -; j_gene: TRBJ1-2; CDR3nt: TGTGCCAGCAGCAGTAGGGGGACAGGGGTCTTTCGTTTCCGATACTCCGGCTACACCTTC; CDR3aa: CASSSRGTGVFRFRYSGYTF
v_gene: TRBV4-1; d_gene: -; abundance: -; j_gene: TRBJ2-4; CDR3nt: TGCGCCAGCAGCCAAGTGCCCAGTCTAGCCAAAAACATTCAGTACTTC; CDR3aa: CASSQVPSLAKNIQYF
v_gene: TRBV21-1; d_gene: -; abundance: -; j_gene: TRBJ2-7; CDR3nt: TGTGCCAGCAGCAAAGCGAGGGACAGGCCTTCCTACGAGCAGTACTTC; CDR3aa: CASSKARDRPSYEQYF
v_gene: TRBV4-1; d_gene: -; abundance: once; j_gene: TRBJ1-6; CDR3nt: TGCGCCAGCAGCCAAGATCGTCAGGGCTATAATTCACCCCTCCACTTT; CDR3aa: CASSQDRQGYNSPLHF
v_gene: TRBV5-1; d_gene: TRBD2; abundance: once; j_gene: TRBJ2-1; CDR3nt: TGCGCCAGCAGCCGGACTAGCGGGATAAATAGTGAGCAGTTCTTC; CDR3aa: CASSRTSGINSEQFF
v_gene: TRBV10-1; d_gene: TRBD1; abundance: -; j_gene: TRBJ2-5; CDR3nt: TGCGCCAGCAGTGAATACGGGACAGGGCATCAAGAGACCCAGTACTTC; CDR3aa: CASSEYGTGHQETQYF
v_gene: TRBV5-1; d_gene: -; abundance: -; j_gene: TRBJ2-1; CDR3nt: TGCGCCAGCAGCTTGACAGCTACGCCCTACAATGAGCAGTTCTTC; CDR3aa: CASSLTATPYNEQFF
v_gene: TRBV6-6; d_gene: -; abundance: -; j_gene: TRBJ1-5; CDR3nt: TGTGCCAGCAGTTACGGGGACACCTATCAGCCCCAGCATTTT; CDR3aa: CASSYGDTYQPQHF
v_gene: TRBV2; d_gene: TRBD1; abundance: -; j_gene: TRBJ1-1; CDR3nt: TGTGCCAGCTCAATAGACAGGGTAAACACTGAAGCTTTCTTT; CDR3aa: CASSIDRVNTEAFF
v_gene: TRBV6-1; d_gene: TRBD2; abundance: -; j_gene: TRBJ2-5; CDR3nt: TGTGCCAGCAGTGAATGGGGGACTAGCGGACCGAGGGATCAAGAGACCCAGTACTTC; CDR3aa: CASSEWGTSGPRDQETQYF
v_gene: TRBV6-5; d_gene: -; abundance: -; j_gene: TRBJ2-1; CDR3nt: TGTGCCTCCTGGGGGCGGTACAATGAGCAGTTCTTC; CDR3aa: CASWGRYNEQFF
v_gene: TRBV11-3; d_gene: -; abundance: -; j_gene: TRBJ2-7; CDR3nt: TGTGCCAGCAGCCCCCGGCGGGATAAAAGGCGGGGACGCTCCTACGAGCAGTACTTC; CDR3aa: CASSPRRDKRRGRSYEQYF
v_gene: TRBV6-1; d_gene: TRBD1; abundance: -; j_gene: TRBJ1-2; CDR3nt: TGTGCCAGCCGTCGACAGGGGGAGGGGCATGGCTACACCTTC; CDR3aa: CASRRQGEGHGYTF
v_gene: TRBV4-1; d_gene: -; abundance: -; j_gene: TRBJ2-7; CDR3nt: TGCGCCAGCAGCCAAGAACATTCGCAGGGAACCTACGAGCAGTACTTC; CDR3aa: CASSQEHSQGTYEQYF
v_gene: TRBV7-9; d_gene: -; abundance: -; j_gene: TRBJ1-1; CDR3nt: TGTGCCAGCAGCTTGTCGGGGGGCAACACTGAAGCTTTCTTT; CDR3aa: CASSLSGGNTEAFF
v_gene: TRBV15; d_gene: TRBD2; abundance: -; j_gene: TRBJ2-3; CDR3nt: TGTGCCACCAGCAGAGATCCGGGACTATCCACAGATACGCAGTATTTT; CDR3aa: CATSRDPGLSTDTQYF
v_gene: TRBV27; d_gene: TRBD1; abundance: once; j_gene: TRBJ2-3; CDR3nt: TGTGCCAGCAGGCGGGACAGGGGTTTTGGTACGCAGTATTTT; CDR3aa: CASRRDRGFGTQYF
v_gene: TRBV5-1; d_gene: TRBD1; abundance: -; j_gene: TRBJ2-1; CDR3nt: TGCGCCAGCAGCTTGGGACAGGGGGCCTCCTACAATGAGCAGTTCTTC; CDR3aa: CASSLGQGASYNEQFF
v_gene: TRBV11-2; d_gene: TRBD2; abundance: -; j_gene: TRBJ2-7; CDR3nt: TGTGCCAGCAGCTTAGGAGCGGGAGGTTACGAGCAGTACTTC; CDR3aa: CASSLGAGGYEQYF
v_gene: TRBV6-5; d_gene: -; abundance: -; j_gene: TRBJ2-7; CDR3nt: TGTGCCAGCAGTACAAACAGGGCTGGCGAGCAGTACTTC; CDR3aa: CASSTNRAGEQYF
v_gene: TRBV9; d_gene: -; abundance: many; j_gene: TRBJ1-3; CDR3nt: TGTGCCAGCAGCCCACAGGGAAATGGAAACACCATATATTTT; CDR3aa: CASSPQGNGNTIYF
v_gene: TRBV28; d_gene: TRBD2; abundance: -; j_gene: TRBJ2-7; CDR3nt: TGTGCCAGCAGTTTTGGGGGAGGGTCCATACGGGAGCAGTACTTC; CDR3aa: CASSFGGGSIREQYF
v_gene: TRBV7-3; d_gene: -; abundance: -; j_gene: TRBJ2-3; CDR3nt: TGTGCCAGCAGCTACTTAGCGACAGATACGCAGTATTTT; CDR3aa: CASSYLATDTQYF
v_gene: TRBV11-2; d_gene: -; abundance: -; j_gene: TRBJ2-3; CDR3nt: TGTGCCAGCAGCTCAACCGCGGATACGCAGTATTTT; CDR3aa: CASSSTADTQYF
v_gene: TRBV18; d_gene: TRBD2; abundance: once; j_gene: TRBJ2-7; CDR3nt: TGTGCCAGCTCCCAACGTCCCTCTAGCGGGCTAACCTCCTACGAGCAGTACTTC; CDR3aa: CASSQRPSSGLTSYEQYF
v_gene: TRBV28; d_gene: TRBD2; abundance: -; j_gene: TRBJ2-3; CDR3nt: TGTGCCAGCAGTCAATCAACTAGCGGGCTTGGCGGGGTTACGCAGTATTTT; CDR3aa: CASSQSTSGLGGVTQYF
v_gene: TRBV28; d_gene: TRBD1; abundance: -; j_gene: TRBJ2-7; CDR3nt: TGTGCCAGCAGTTTACCTAGGGACAGTTCCTACGAGCAGTACTTC; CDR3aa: CASSLPRDSSYEQYF